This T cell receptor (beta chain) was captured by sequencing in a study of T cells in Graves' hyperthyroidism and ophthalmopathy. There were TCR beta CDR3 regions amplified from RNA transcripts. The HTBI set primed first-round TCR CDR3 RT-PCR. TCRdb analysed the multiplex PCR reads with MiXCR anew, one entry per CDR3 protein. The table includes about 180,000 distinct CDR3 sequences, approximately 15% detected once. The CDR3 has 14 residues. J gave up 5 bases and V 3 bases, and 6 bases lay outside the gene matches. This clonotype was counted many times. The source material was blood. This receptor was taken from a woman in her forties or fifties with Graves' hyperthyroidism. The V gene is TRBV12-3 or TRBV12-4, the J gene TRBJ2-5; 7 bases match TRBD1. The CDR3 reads CASSLTQGRETQYF. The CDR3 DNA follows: TGTGCCAGCAGTTTGACACAGGGGCGGGAGACCCAGTACTTC.